This T cell receptor beta chain stems from a study of T-cell reconstitution after alpha-beta-depleted transplantation in children (dated by TCRdb to 2016 to 2018). At the level of the whole study: T-cell immune reconstitution after TCRalphabeta/CD19-depleted allogeneic hematopoietic cell transplantation in children was quantitatively tracked in the study by means of TCR repertoire profiling.

The CDR3, from cysteine to phenylalanine, totals 15 residues. Of the read, only the CDR3 DNA is kept; its 45 bases are in frame from base 1. V and J are trimmed by 5 bases and 3 bases, and the gene matches miss 5 bases of the junction. This sample's treatment or condition label indicates: allogeneic hematopoietic cell transplantation with graft depleted of TCRalphabeta T cells and CD19 B cells. TCRalphabeta/CD19-depleted allogeneic hematopoietic cell grafts were given to the transplant recipients, all of whom were children. Receptor libraries were prepared by PCR. The instrument was an Illumina HiSeq 2500. To normalize quantification of the TCRbeta repertoire, the TCR libraries were built with molecular barcoding that relied on unique molecular identifiers. TCRdb trimmed public reads at Q25 via fastp, called clones via MiXCR and kept in-frame beta chains. Each record represents a unique CDR3 protein, reported with the most common genes and DNA among its rows. This sample is represented by 550,000 to 600,000 distinct CDR3 sequences; more than 20% of them were singletons. The top ten clonotypes cover 14% of the sample.

In this sample, this clonotype turned up many times. Its cognate antigen has yet to be identified. No much larger clonotype is one base removed from it; base qualities were not supplied. Findings and caveats that apply to the study as a whole: In some patients, the high TCRbeta diversity seen at day 60 was put down to recipient T cells and intrathymic progenitors that had survived conditioning. Apparently early alphabetaT-cell count recovery about two months after transplant reportedly relied on only several hundred rapidly expanded clones derived from non-depleted graft cells. Hyperexpanded clone frequencies declined over subsequent months; after one year, T-cell counts and TCRbeta diversity were mostly attributed to newly produced T cells.

The TCR comes from a boy under two years old who had a stem cell transplant for acute myeloid leukemia, so the T cells may come from the graft donor. This specimen consisted of PBMCs, mostly from graft donor cells, obtained 360 days after TCRalphabeta/CD19-depleted stem cell transplant. The sequence is built from TRBV12-3 or TRBV12-4 and TRBJ2-2, and TRBD1 aligns with 8 junction nucleotides. The base sequence is TGTGCCAGCAGTAAGGACAGGGTCGACACCGGGGAGCTGTTTTTT. It specifies CASSKDRVDTGELFF.